The clone carrying this T cell receptor beta chain was seen at least ten times. What it recognizes is unknown. The investigators reverse transcribed all of the isolated RNA, so they sequenced expressed TCRB transcripts. Clones were read by immunoSEQ multiplex PCR, and TCRdb kept only the in-frame ones, dropping some. The sample consists of fewer than 55,000 clones, around 40% of them appearing once. CDR3 size: 13 residues. Trimming shortened V by 5 bases and J by 5 bases, and 12 bases separated the two germline ends. Per germline, CDR1 SGHTA and CDR2 FQGNSA. Staining for CD45RO/CCR7/CD25/CD127/CD95/CD27 allowed sorting of CD4+ naive, central memory, regulatory and stem cell-like memory cells. Purities in excess of 95% were seen in all sorted populations. This specimen belongs to a study of beta chain features in type 1 diabetes. The overall study: Across all samples, roughly 99 million sorted cells were examined. General study points: Moderately but significantly shorter TCRB CDR3s were found in Type 1 diabetes patients in all four CD4+ subsets.

The source of this sequence is a man in his thirties or forties with type 1 diabetes. This chain links TRBV7-2 with TRBJ2-5; the D gene is possibly TRBD1 (6 bases). The sequencing sample was made of Tregs from blood. The CDR3 sequence is CASSPTRGETQYF. For the CDR3, the DNA is TGTGCCAGCAGCCCCACCAGGGGCGAGACCCAGTACTTC.